These 26 T cell receptor beta chains were sequenced from one sample in a study of T-cell reconstitution after alpha-beta-depleted transplantation in children. During its preparation, the TCRbeta library received unique molecular identifiers. MiXCR, run by TCRdb on the PCR reads, gives a single entry per CDR3 protein. The sample includes fewer than 200,000 distinct CDR3 sequences, about 6.4% of them seen just once. Sample: PBMCs from the stem cell graft donor, taken from the stem cell graft. The origin of the receptors is a human donor who donated a stem cell graft to a child with Wiskott-Aldrich syndrome.

The table lists this clonotype with many counts. As DNA, the CDR3 is TGCAGCGTTGGCACGTCGTCCCAAGGGGACACAGATACGCAGTATTTT. Amino acid sequence: CSVGTSSQGDTDTQYF. The rearrangement uses TRBV29-1 and TRBJ2-3, with D perhaps matching TRBD1 (5 bases). Germline V lookup: CDR1 SQVTM, CDR2 ANQGSEA. The germline V and J ends were trimmed by 4 bases and 2 bases, with 19 bases remaining between them. The CDR3 covers 16 residues.

V and J are TRBV3-1 and TRBJ2-3; D remains ambiguous. V lost 0 bases and J lost 5, with 9 bases in between. CDR1 and CDR2 from the germline V gene are LGHDT and YNNKEL (reference sequence). The CDR3 contains 14 residues. In DNA, the CDR3 is TGTGCCAGCAGCCAAGATGACTCGGTAGATACGCAGTATTTT. Amino acid sequence: CASSQDDSVDTQYF.

This clonotype was counted many times. This rearrangement joins TRBV25-1 to TRBJ2-7, with 8 bases that match TRBD1. The CDR3 sequence is 13 residues long. Germline V CDR1 and CDR2: MGHDK, SYGVNS. J lost 0 bases, V lost 6 bases, and 1 base had no gene match. The CDR3 sequence is CASRTGDSYEQYF. CDR3 coding DNA: TGTGCCAGCAGGACAGGGGACTCCTACGAGCAGTACTTC.

The table lists this clonotype with many counts. The CDR3 DNA is TGTGCCAGCAGCGTTTCAACAGTATCAGTAGCCAAAAACATTCAGTACTTC. Its protein is CASSVSTVSVAKNIQYF. The chain has TRBV7-2 and TRBJ2-4; no definite D call. Germline lookup yields CDR1 SGHTA and CDR2 FQGNSA. V was clipped by 5 bases and J by 0 bases, with 17 bases between them. CDR3 length equals 17 residues.

This clonotype was picked up a small number of times. This rearrangement joins TRBV28 to TRBJ1-5, with TRBD1 matching over 7 bases. The CDR3 sequence is 15 residues long. Germline assignment: CDR1 MDHEN and CDR2 SYDVKM. V was pared by 2 bases and J by 6 bases, with 7 bases of the junction left unmatched. CDR3 DNA sequence: TGTGCCAGCAGTTTAATATCCAGGGGGACTCAGCCCCAGCATTTT. Amino acids: CASSLISRGTQPQHF. Drawing the rest from reference TRBV28 and TRBJ1-5, the complete variable domain is DVKVTQSSRYLVKRTGEKVFLECVQDMDHENMFWYRQDPGLGLRLIYFSYDVKMKEKGDIPEGYSVSREKKERFSLILESASTNQTSMYLCASSLISRGTQPQHFGDGTRLSIL.

This clonotype came up many times. CDR3 protein: CASSPGGPSNQPQHF. CDR3 nucleotide sequence: TGTGCCAGCAGTCCAGGCGGACCTAGCAATCAGCCCCAGCATTTT. J is TRBJ1-5 and V is TRBV27; unclear D gene. V dropped 5 bases and J dropped 0 bases, with 11 bases sitting between them. The CDR3 is 15 residues long. The germline V gene encodes CDR1 MNHEY and CDR2 SMNVEV (reference sequence).

This clonotype was observed many times. The V and J genes are TRBV6-5 and TRBJ2-2, with TRBD2 identical over 11 bases. The CDR3 length is 16 residues. Germline V gives CDR1 MNHEY, CDR2 SVGAGI. With V trimmed by 2 bases and J by 5 bases, 4 bases remained unmatched. CDR3 coding DNA: TGTGCCAGCAGTTACCAGGGACTAGCGGAAACCGGGGAGCTGTTTTTT. Its protein product is CASSYQGLAETGELFF.

This clonotype was seen ten or more times. The chain recombines TRBV18 with TRBJ1-2; D ambiguous. This CDR3 has 16 amino acids. CDR1 and CDR2 from the germline V gene are KGHSH and LQKENI. Trimming took 2 bases from V and 8 from J, leaving 21 bases between them. In DNA, the CDR3 is TGTGCCAGCTCACCATACAGCCCCTCTGAACGAGAGGGCTACACCTTC. Residues: CASSPYSPSEREGYTF.

This clonotype was detected ten times or more. The chain joins TRBV27 to TRBJ2-7, with 10 positions matching TRBD1. This CDR3 region has 15 residues. CDR1 is MNHEY and CDR2 is SMNVEV in the germline V gene (reference sequence). V was pared by 5 bases and J by 6 bases, with 10 bases of the junction left unmatched. CDR3 residues: CASSIQTGGNGEQYF. The CDR3 region has the DNA TGTGCCAGCAGTATCCAGACAGGGGGCAATGGCGAGCAGTACTTC.

In this sample, this clonotype turned up many times. The CDR3 DNA follows: TGTGCCAGCACTCCTCCCCCGATCCCCAACAATGAGCAGTTCTTC. Translated: CASTPPPIPNNEQFF. The chain employs TRBV2 and TRBJ2-1; D uncertain. Trimming removed 7 bases from V and 5 bases from J, with 18 bases in between. Per germline, CDR1 SNHLY and CDR2 FYNNEI. The CDR3 contains 15 residues.

In its sample, this clonotype was seen a few times. The rearrangement joins TRBV6-2 or TRBV6-3 to TRBJ1-1; D remains unclear. The CDR3 has 13 amino acids. V dropped 0 bases and J dropped 7 bases, with 9 bases sitting between them. Germline CDR1 MNHEY, CDR2 SVGEGT. The CDR3 region has the DNA TGTGCCAGCAGTTACTCGAGAGGACTTGAAGCTTTCTTT. It translates to CASSYSRGLEAFF.

V gene TRBV4-2 combines with J gene TRBJ2-7; TRBD1 might be the D (5 bases). V dropped 0 bases and J dropped 0 bases, with 9 bases sitting between them. Per germline, CDR1 LGHNA and CDR2 YNFKEQ. The CDR3 totals 15 residues. The CDR3: CASSQDFRGSYEQYF. In nucleotides, the CDR3 is TGTGCCAGCAGCCAAGATTTTAGGGGCTCCTACGAGCAGTACTTC.

This chain uses TRBV5-1 with TRBJ2-2; the D is unclear. The germline V gene encodes CDR1 SGHRS and CDR2 YFSETQ. V gave up 5 bases and J gave up 1 base, with 9 bases separating them. The CDR3 runs to 14 residues. This CDR3 reads CASRAALNTGELFF. For the CDR3, the DNA is TGCGCCAGCAGGGCGGCCCTGAACACCGGGGAGCTGTTTTTT.

This clonotype has at least ten counts. V and J are TRBV20-1 and TRBJ1-2; D unresolved. The germline CDR1 and CDR2 sequences are DFQATT and SNEGSKA (reference sequence). Trimming left V 0 bases short and J 1 base short, with 12 bases between. The CDR3 spans 15 residues. CDR3 loop: CSARENSRINYGYTF. CDR3 bases: TGCAGTGCTAGAGAGAACTCCCGGATTAACTATGGCTACACCTTC.

This clonotype was detected ten times or more. The chain links TRBV5-5 to TRBJ1-2; tentative D call: TRBD1 (5 bases). With 3 bases removed from V and 8 bases from J, the gap between germline ends came to 11 bases. The CDR3 totals 12 residues. Germline CDR1 reads SGHKS; CDR2 reads YYEKEE (reference sequence). The chain's CDR3 is CASSSAGGGYTF. In nucleotides, the CDR3 is TGTGCCAGCAGCTCGGCCGGGGGAGGCTACACCTTC.

This clonotype was seen a handful of times. This CDR3 is CAWSHGGGYTF. CDR3 in DNA: TGTGCCTGGTCGCATGGAGGTGGCTACACCTTC. The rearrangement uses TRBV30 and TRBJ1-2; no clear D. The germline gives CDR1 GTSNPN, CDR2 SVGIG (reference sequence). Deletions cut 5 bases from V and 7 bases from J, with 11 bases between. The CDR3 length is 11 residues.

This sequence joins TRBV7-8 and TRBJ2-7; no firm D call. This CDR3 contains 14 residues. The germline V gene has CDR1 SGHVS and CDR2 FQNEAQ. V shed 4 bases and J shed 3 bases, with 13 bases lying between them. The CDR3 loop reads CASSSDTRYYEQYF. DNA for the CDR3: TGTGCCAGCAGCTCCGACACGCGATACTACGAGCAGTACTTC.

In this sample, this clonotype turned up many times. V usage is TRBV5-1 and J usage is TRBJ2-3; TRBD2 matches 8 bases. CDR3 length equals 13 residues. The J segment lost 4 bases and the V segment lost 5 bases, leaving 3 bases of the junction unmatched. The germline CDR1 and CDR2 sequences are SGHRS and YFSETQ. The CDR3 nucleotides are TGCGCCAGCAGTCGGGGGGGCCCAGATACGCAGTATTTT. The encoded protein is CASSRGGPDTQYF.

This clonotype was counted many times. This chain connects TRBV20-1 to TRBJ2-7, with D possibly TRBD1 on 5 matching bases. In germline, CDR1 is DFQATT, CDR2 SNEGSKA (reference sequence). CDR3 size: 15 residues. V was clipped by 0 bases and J by 3 bases, with 15 bases between them. The CDR3 region is CSARDVQGSLYEQYF. The CDR3 DNA sequence: TGCAGTGCTAGAGATGTCCAGGGTTCCCTCTACGAGCAGTACTTC.

This clonotype has ten or more counts. This chain links TRBV6-1 with TRBJ2-5; 8 bases map to TRBD1. With 5 bases clipped from V and 2 bases from J, the junction kept 7 bases outside the gene matches. CDR3 size: 15 residues. Per germline, CDR1 MNHNS and CDR2 SASEGT. CDR3 nucleotides: TGTGCCAGCAGTATGGACAGGGAAGGTCAAGAGACCCAGTACTTC. Translating it yields CASSMDREGQETQYF.

This clonotype was recorded many times. The chain recombines TRBV2 with TRBJ2-3; D is perhaps TRBD2 (5 bases). The CDR3 is 15 amino acids. The V gene lost 4 bases and the J gene lost 6 bases, with 17 bases spanning the gap. Germline values: CDR1 SNHLY, CDR2 FYNNEI. For the CDR3, the DNA is TGTGCCAGCAGTGCCCAGACGGGAATTTGGGATACGCAGTATTTT. This codes for CASSAQTGIWDTQYF.

This clonotype was picked up many times. The V call is TRBV20-1, the J call TRBJ2-1; D is possibly TRBD2 (6 bases). The CDR3 is 15 residues long. V lost 0 bases and J lost 8, with 17 bases in between. Germline-derived CDR1 and CDR2 are DFQATT and SNEGSKA (reference sequence). CDR3 DNA: TGCAGTGCTAGAGACCCCGCCGGGAGAGGAGATGAGCAGTTCTTC. It is translated as CSARDPAGRGDEQFF.

This clonotype showed up many times. The chain has TRBV29-1 and TRBJ2-3, with D hard to call. Germline CDR1 and CDR2: SQVTM and ANQGSEA. This CDR3 has 14 residues. Trimming took off 7 bases at V and 0 bases at J, with 14 bases between the two ends. This CDR3 is CSGRHGSSTDTQYF. The CDR3 coding sequence is TGCAGCGGGCGACACGGCAGTAGCACAGATACGCAGTATTTT.

This clonotype was recorded many times. J is TRBJ1-1 and V is TRBV28, with 7 bases lining up with TRBD1. Trimming took 5 bases from V and 4 from J; bases not matched to a gene: 4. The germline CDR1 and CDR2 sequences are MDHEN and SYDVKM. The length of the CDR3 is 13 residues. The CDR3 spells CASSQTGSTEAFF. CDR3 in DNA: TGTGCCAGCAGTCAGACAGGGAGCACTGAAGCTTTCTTT.

This clonotype occurred many times. The V call is TRBV6-2 or TRBV6-3, the J call TRBJ2-6; tentative D call: TRBD1 (6 bases). There are 17 residues in the CDR3. The germline gives CDR1 MNHEY, CDR2 SVGEGT. The V end lost 3 bases, the J end lost 2 bases, and 14 bases lay between the germline ends. In nucleotides, the CDR3 is TGTGCCAGCAGTTATCTCTCAGGGACAACTGGGGCCAACGTCCTGACTTTC. Residues: CASSYLSGTTGANVLTF.

There are many counts of this clonotype. The chain combines TRBV9 with TRBJ2-3; D is possibly TRBD2 (5 bases). CDR1 SGDLS and CDR2 YYNGEE come from the germline V gene. V was cut by 4 bases and J by 2 bases, with 14 bases left in between. This CDR3 has 15 amino acids. The CDR3 reads CASSPESRATDTQYF. The CDR3 coding sequence is TGTGCCAGCAGCCCAGAGTCGAGGGCCACAGATACGCAGTATTTT.